Following are 2 T cell receptor beta chains from one sample sequenced in a study of T-cell memory formation after mild COVID-19. TCRdb re-called the 5' RACE reads through MiXCR, storing one row per CDR3 protein. The repertoire holds 100,000 to 150,000 distinct CDR3 sequences, about 5.9% seen once, with roughly 2% in the top ten. The sample consisted of PBMCs or a T cell subset sorted from them (not recorded which). Every receptor here comes from an adult woman who had mild COVID-19 (a few samples of this study predate the infection). Cell type and time point are not known.

The chain couples TRBV7-8 to TRBJ2-5; D is ambiguous. The CDR3 is made up of 15 amino acids. In germline, CDR1 is SGHVS, CDR2 FQNEAQ. Between the trimmed V and J ends, which lost 5 bases and 5 bases, there was a span of 18 bases. CDR3: CASSQETARLETQYF. The CDR3 DNA reads TGTGCCAGCAGCCAAGAGACGGCTCGGTTGGAGACCCAGTACTTC.

This clonotype was detected ten times or more. V gene TRBV12-3 or TRBV12-4 combines with J gene TRBJ2-5; possible D gene TRBD2, 6 bases. CDR3 length: 17 amino acids. V lost 1 base, J lost 7 bases, and 22 bases lay in between. The CDR3 DNA reads as TGTGCCAGCAGTTTAGTGGAGGGTGCGGCACCGGAACTGACCCAGTACTTC. Its translation is CASSLVEGAAPELTQYF.